Presented here are 20 T cell receptor beta chains from one specimen sequenced in a study of blood T cells in healthy people across ages. Primed by a sample-barcoded 5' primer and a J-beta primer mix, a second PCR proceeded for roughly 6 to 12 cycles. TCRdb re-called the 5' RACE reads through MiXCR, storing one row per CDR3 protein. The sample records roughly 2 million distinct CDR3 sequences, roughly 52% being singletons. The sequencing input was blood. Every receptor here comes from a woman between 40 and 50 years old in good health.

The V call is TRBV10-3, the J call TRBJ1-1; D is unclear. Trimming cost V 7 bases and J 5 bases, with 14 bases left between them. The germline V gene encodes CDR1 ENHRY and CDR2 SYGVKD. This CDR3 contains 13 residues. CDR3 bases: TGTGCCATCACCCCGGAAGAAGGGACTGAAGCTTTCTTT. It yields the protein CAITPEEGTEAFF.

This clonotype was detected only a few times. This sequence joins TRBV20-1 and TRBJ2-5; possibly TRBD1 for D (8 bases). With 4 bases removed from V and 1 base from J, the gap between germline ends came to 22 bases. Per the germline V gene, CDR1 is DFQATT and CDR2 is SNEGSKA (reference sequence). CDR3 length: 17 amino acids. CDR3 nucleotides: TGCAGTGCTACCGAAACAGCGGGACAGGTATTCCAAGAGACCCAGTACTTC. It encodes CSATETAGQVFQETQYF.

V and J are TRBV10-3 and TRBJ2-3; 9 positions agree with TRBD2. J gave up 4 bases and V 0 bases, and 2 bases lay outside the gene matches. The CDR3 runs 15 residues. Germline V gene sequence: CDR1 ENHRY, CDR2 SYGVKD. In DNA form, the CDR3 reads TGTGCCATCAGTGAGTCCCAGCGGGGGGCAGATACGCAGTATTTT. Its translation is CAISESQRGADTQYF.

The chain has TRBV7-9 and TRBJ1-4; tentative D call: TRBD1 (5 bases). Germline lookup yields CDR1 SEHNR and CDR2 FQNEAQ (reference sequence). This CDR3 has 14 residues. V lost 3 bases to trimming and J lost 7 bases, with 12 bases between them. This CDR3 reads CASSLDIGVEKLFF. The CDR3 nucleotides are TGTGCCAGCAGCTTGGACATAGGTGTTGAAAAACTGTTTTTT.

This chain connects TRBV10-3 to TRBJ1-2; 9 nucleotides agree with TRBD1. The CDR3 totals 14 residues. The V gene end was trimmed by 4 bases and the J gene end by 6 bases; junction bases not matched to a gene: 6. Germline lookup yields CDR1 ENHRY and CDR2 SYGVKD. This CDR3 reads CAISGGTGPDGYTF. CDR3 DNA: TGTGCCATCAGTGGAGGGACAGGGCCGGATGGCTACACCTTC.

The chain employs TRBV14 and TRBJ2-1, with 7 bases aligning to TRBD2. This CDR3 contains 17 residues. The germline CDR1 and CDR2 sequences are SGHDN and FVKESK. V lost 3 bases, J lost 2 bases, and 10 bases stayed unmatched. CDR3 amino acids: CASSHPKRGRTYNEQFF. The CDR3 DNA reads TGTGCCAGCAGCCACCCGAAGCGGGGACGCACCTACAATGAGCAGTTCTTC. The variable domain in full, with the rest retrieved from reference TRBV14 and TRBJ2-1, is EAGVTQFPSHSVIEKGQTVTLRCDPISGHDNLYWYRRVMGKEIKFLLHFVKESKQDESGMPNNRFLAERTGGTYSTLKVQPAELEDSGVYFCASSHPKRGRTYNEQFFGPGTRLTVL.

This clonotype was counted only a few times. This chain connects TRBV7-8 to TRBJ2-7; no clear D gene. Trimming removed 0 bases from V and 0 bases from J, with 9 bases in between. The CDR3 totals 15 residues. Per the germline V gene, CDR1 is SGHVS and CDR2 is FQNEAQ. CDR3 in DNA: TGTGCCAGCAGCTTAGCGGCCGATAGCTCCTACGAGCAGTACTTC. This encodes CASSLAADSSYEQYF.

This clonotype was seen a few times. The genes are TRBV3-1 and TRBJ2-1, with TRBD2 matching 15 bases. The CDR3 covers 21 residues. Unmatched junction bases numbered 13, after V lost 0 bases and J lost 4 bases. Germline CDR1 is LGHDT and CDR2 is YNNKEL (reference sequence). The CDR3 DNA sequence: TGTGCCAGCAGCCAAGAGGGACTAGCGGGGGGCCTGACCTGGAAATACAATGAGCAGTTCTTC. Translating it yields CASSQEGLAGGLTWKYNEQFF.

The genes are TRBV18 and TRBJ2-1; 9 bases line up with TRBD1. Germline V lookup: CDR1 KGHSH, CDR2 LQKENI. V shed 4 bases, J shed 9 bases, and the junction held 16 bases outside the gene matches. The CDR3 totals 17 residues. CDR3 sequence (DNA): TGTGCCAGCTCACAGGGACAGGGTGATAGTCTCCGCGGTGAGCAGTTCTTC. Its protein product is CASSQGQGDSLRGEQFF.

This chain joins TRBV27 and TRBJ2-3, with a possible D match to TRBD2 (5 bases). Trimming removed 1 base at V and 2 bases at J, with 10 bases between. The germline gives CDR1 MNHEY, CDR2 SMNVEV (reference sequence). The CDR3 sequence is 15 residues long. The CDR3 region is CASSLLTGFTDTQYF. The CDR3 DNA reads as TGTGCCAGCAGTTTATTAACGGGGTTCACAGATACGCAGTATTTT.

For the CDR3, the DNA is TGTGCCAGCAGCTTAGTACGTGGGGCGCCTAGCCGCACTGAAGCTTTCTTT. Its translation is CASSLVRGAPSRTEAFF. This chain uses TRBV7-9 with TRBJ1-1; weak D call: TRBD1 (5 bases). V was pared by 1 base and J by 4 bases, with 19 bases between. CDR3 length: 17 amino acids. The germline CDR1 and CDR2 sequences are SEHNR and FQNEAQ (reference sequence).

The chain has TRBV19 and TRBJ2-3, with D possibly being TRBD1 (5 bases). CDR1 is LNHDA, CDR2 SQIVND, per germline (reference sequence). This CDR3 comprises 15 residues. With 6 bases removed from V and 2 bases from J, the gap between germline ends came to 15 bases. The CDR3 region has the DNA TGTGCCAGTAGAGACAGAAGTCCCTCCACAGATACGCAGTATTTT. It translates to CASRDRSPSTDTQYF.

The chain recombines TRBV6-5 with TRBJ2-1; 9 bases agree with TRBD1. Trimming cost V 2 bases and J 4 bases; bases outside gene matches: 12. The germline gives CDR1 MNHEY, CDR2 SVGAGI. The CDR3 is made up of 18 amino acids. This CDR3 reads CASSYLPGTGIGYNEQFF. The CDR3 nucleotides read TGTGCCAGCAGTTACCTTCCTGGGACAGGGATTGGATACAATGAGCAGTTCTTC.

For this clonotype: A clone one base away is much larger, so this may be a read error. Because it lacks the conserved phenylalanine or tryptophan at the end, this CDR3 is likely a read error. The CDR3 nucleotides are TGCAGGACACTAGCGGGGGGGCCCAATGAGCAGTTCTTA. Translated, it gives CRTLAGGPNEQFL. The chain recombines TRBV20-1 with TRBJ2-1, with 13 bases aligning to TRBD2. The germline CDR1 and CDR2 sequences are DFQATT and SNEGSKA (reference sequence). This CDR3 has 13 residues.

This clonotype has only a few counts. The chain combines TRBV11-2 with TRBJ2-1; D is ambiguous. The CDR3 spans 15 residues. Trimming took 4 bases from V and 5 from J, leaving 15 bases between them. Germline V gene sequence: CDR1 SGHAT, CDR2 FQNNGV. CDR3 region: CASSSSTRTNNEQFF. DNA of the CDR3: TGTGCCAGCAGCTCCTCTACAAGGACGAACAATGAGCAGTTCTTC.

The rearrangement uses TRBV10-3 and TRBJ2-3, with 7 bases matching TRBD2. The germline CDR1 and CDR2 sequences are ENHRY and SYGVKD. Trimming took 4 bases from V and 0 from J; bases not matched to a gene: 4. CDR3 length: 15 residues. The CDR3 is CAISGPSGSTDTQYF. The CDR3 DNA reads TGTGCCATCAGTGGACCTAGCGGAAGCACAGATACGCAGTATTTT.

This clonotype was observed a few times. The chain recombines TRBV5-1 with TRBJ1-4; weak D call: TRBD1 (5 bases). Germline-derived CDR1 and CDR2 are SGHRS and YFSETQ. This CDR3 spans 15 amino acids. Trimming cost V 0 bases and J 0 bases, with 6 bases left between them. The CDR3 DNA reads as TGCGCCAGCAGCTTGGTCAGGGCAACTAATGAAAAACTGTTTTTT. Its protein product is CASSLVRATNEKLFF.

The V gene is TRBV28, the J gene TRBJ1-2, with D uncertain. CDR1 is MDHEN, CDR2 SYDVKM, per germline. V gave up 5 bases and J gave up 2 bases, with 9 bases separating them. The length of the CDR3 is 13 residues. The CDR3 reads CASSGPNNYGYTF. The CDR3 DNA sequence: TGTGCCAGCAGTGGACCGAACAACTATGGCTACACCTTC.

This clonotype has only a few counts. The CDR3 reads CAIMSGALDTQYF. The CDR3 nucleotides are TGTGCCATCATGAGCGGGGCCCTAGATACGCAGTATTTT. This chain connects TRBV10-3 to TRBJ2-3; the match to TRBD2 covers 7 bases. V was pared by 7 bases and J by 5 bases, with 6 bases of the junction left unmatched. CDR3 length: 13 amino acids. Germline V lookup: CDR1 ENHRY, CDR2 SYGVKD.

The chain joins TRBV27 to TRBJ2-7, with unresolved D. The CDR3 has 14 residues. Trimming shortened V by 6 bases and J by 5 bases, and 17 bases separated the two germline ends. Germline lookup yields CDR1 MNHEY and CDR2 SMNVEV (reference sequence). This CDR3 reads CASSLGILSDEQYF. The CDR3 DNA reads as TGTGCCAGCAGCTTAGGGATCCTGAGCGACGAGCAGTACTTC.